These T cell receptor beta chains were read from a single sample in a study of T-cell reconstitution after alpha-beta-depleted transplantation in children. TCRdb reprocessed the PCR reads via MiXCR and lists one record per CDR3 protein. The sample has 500,000 to 750,000 distinct CDR3 sequences; 25% to 30% are singletons. Here the sequenced sample was PBMCs, taken before TCRalphabeta/CD19-depleted stem cell transplant. Receptors were obtained from a boy younger than two with Wiskott-Aldrich syndrome, due to receive a stem cell transplant. Both conserved end residues are part of each CDR3. A D gene is named only where the DNA matches it firmly. A row's size may be missing; if present it is once, few, many or a size class.

TRBV20-1,TRBD1,TRBJ2-7,-,TGCAGTGCGAGAGGGGTAGTAAATAGGACAGGGTCCTACGAGCAGTACTTC,CSARGVVNRTGSYEQYF
TRBV28,-,TRBJ2-7,few,TGTGCCAGCAGTTTATACGGGGATTGGGCCTACGAGCAGTACTTC,CASSLYGDWAYEQYF
TRBV6-1,-,TRBJ2-1,-,TGTGCCAGCAGTGACCGGGACGGATACAACAATGAGCAGTTCTTC,CASSDRDGYNNEQFF
TRBV9,-,TRBJ1-1,-,TGTGCCAGCAGCGTTTTCAGTAGTACGTACACTGAAGCTTTCTTT,CASSVFSSTYTEAFF
TRBV12-3/TRBV12-4,TRBD1,TRBJ1-6,-,TGTGCCAGCAGTACCACAGGGGATCTCTATAATTCACCCCTCCACTTT,CASSTTGDLYNSPLHF
TRBV3-1,-,TRBJ2-1,few,TGTGCCAGCAGCCAGGAACCCGGACTGAGGGGCTACAATGAGCAGTTCTTC,CASSQEPGLRGYNEQFF
TRBV7-3,TRBD2,TRBJ2-1,-,TGTGCCAGCAGCGAGAAAGCGGGAGGGTACAATGAGCAGTTCTTC,CASSEKAGGYNEQFF
TRBV20-1,TRBD2,TRBJ2-3,few,TGCAGTGCTCATAGCGGGTTTCCAGATACGCAGTATTTT,CSAHSGFPDTQYF
TRBV29-1,-,TRBJ2-1,few,TGCAGCGTTGATAAAGGACAGTACAATGAGCAGTTCTTC,CSVDKGQYNEQFF
TRBV29-1,-,TRBJ2-1,-,TGCAGCGTTGAGGTCGGAGGGTATGAGCAGTTCTTC,CSVEVGGYEQFF
TRBV20-1,TRBD2,TRBJ2-7,once,TGCAGTGCTAGGTTCCCGGGAGGCGCCTACGAGCAGTACTTC,CSARFPGGAYEQYF
TRBV3-1,TRBD1,TRBJ1-5,few,TGTGCCAGCAGCCAGGGGACAGGGGCTGGGAATCAGCCCCAGCATTTT,CASSQGTGAGNQPQHF
TRBV18,TRBD1,TRBJ1-6,-,TGTGCCAGCTCTCCACAACAGGGGACAAATTCACCCCTCCACTTT,CASSPQQGTNSPLHF
TRBV5-1,-,TRBJ1-4,few,TGCGCCAGCAGCTCGGGACGGAATGAAAAACTGTTTTTT,CASSSGRNEKLFF
TRBV7-2,-,TRBJ2-1,few,TGTGCCAGCAGCCTAGATAACTCCTACAATGAGCAGTTCTTC,CASSLDNSYNEQFF
TRBV7-3,-,TRBJ2-2,-,TGTGCCAGCAGCCCGATTTCCGGGACTAACACCGGGGAGCTGTTTTTT,CASSPISGTNTGELFF
TRBV10-3,-,TRBJ1-1,-,TGTGCCATCAGTGAGTCGATCTCCCGGGGGAACACTGAAGCTTTCTTT,CAISESISRGNTEAFF
TRBV11-2,-,TRBJ2-1,-,TGTGCCAGCAGCCTCCCTAGCAGAACCTCCTACAATGAGCAGTTCTTC,CASSLPSRTSYNEQFF
TRBV29-1,TRBD2,TRBJ2-7,-,TGCAGCGTTGAGGGACTAGCGGGAGGCTTATCCTACGAGCAGTACTTC,CSVEGLAGGLSYEQYF
TRBV20-1,TRBD1,TRBJ2-1,-,TGCAGTGCTAGAGATTTCGAGACAGGGGGAACCTACAATGAGCAGTTCTTC,CSARDFETGGTYNEQFF
TRBV3-1,-,TRBJ2-1,few,TGTGCCAGCAGCCAATTCAACCAGGACAATGAGCAGTTCTTC,CASSQFNQDNEQFF
TRBV29-1,TRBD1,TRBJ2-2,once,TGCAGCGTTGAGGGACAGGGTCTAACCGGGGAGCTGTTTTTT,CSVEGQGLTGELFF
TRBV7-2,TRBD2,TRBJ2-7,-,TGTGCCAGCAGCCGCTTTGGCGGGAGGGCCAACGAGCAGTACTTC,CASSRFGGRANEQYF
TRBV30,-,TRBJ1-1,-,TGTGCCTGGAGTGTTACACGGGGCTACACTGAAGCTTTCTTT,CAWSVTRGYTEAFF
TRBV5-5,-,TRBJ2-7,-,TGTGCCAGCAGCTTTTTCAGCCGCGAGCAGTACTTC,CASSFFSREQYF
TRBV18,-,TRBJ1-1,-,TGTGCCAGCTCACAACTACCACAGGAGAACACTGAAGCTTTCTTT,CASSQLPQENTEAFF
TRBV12-3/TRBV12-4,TRBD2,TRBJ2-5,-,TGTGCCAGCAGCCGGGGACTAGCGGGAGAAGAGACCCAGTACTTC,CASSRGLAGEETQYF
TRBV5-1,TRBD2,TRBJ2-3,few,TGCGCCAGCAGCTTGGCTCTTAGCGGGAATACAGATACGCAGTATTTT,CASSLALSGNTDTQYF
TRBV10-3,-,TRBJ1-5,-,TGTGCCATCAGTGTGGCAGGGCCTCAGCCCCAGCATTTT,CAISVAGPQPQHF
TRBV5-1,TRBD2,TRBJ2-3,-,TGCGCCAGCAGCTTACCCCCTAGCGGCCCAGATACGCAGTATTTT,CASSLPPSGPDTQYF
TRBV12-3/TRBV12-4,-,TRBJ1-5,-,TGTGCCCCAGGTTATAGAAGACAGCCCCAGCATTTT,CAPGYRRQPQHF
TRBV4-1,-,TRBJ2-2,few,TGCGCCAGCAGCCAAGGACACCTCGCGAACACCGGGGAGCTGTTTTTT,CASSQGHLANTGELFF
TRBV20-1,TRBD2,TRBJ2-1,-,TGCAGTGCTAGGAGTCTACCCAGCGGGAGGGCGGGAGACCCATACAATGAGCAGTTCTTC,CSARSLPSGRAGDPYNEQFF
TRBV5-1,TRBD2,TRBJ2-7,-,TGCGCCAGCAGCCAGGAAGGCGGGAGGACATTCTACGAGCAGTACTTC,CASSQEGGRTFYEQYF
TRBV7-2,TRBD2,TRBJ2-3,few,TGTGCCAGCAGCTTAGCGAGGGGAGCGGGAGCCCCAGATACGCAGTATTTT,CASSLARGAGAPDTQYF
TRBV27,TRBD1,TRBJ2-3,-,TGTGCCAGCAGTGCTGGACAGGGAGGAACAGATACGCAGTATTTT,CASSAGQGGTDTQYF
TRBV29-1,-,TRBJ2-1,few,TGCAGCGTTGCAGTTAGTTCGGAAAACCAGTTCTTC,CSVAVSSENQFF
TRBV29-1,TRBD2,TRBJ2-7,-,TGCAGCGTTGGTGGTAAGCGGGAGGTAGCCGAGCAGTACTTC,CSVGGKREVAEQYF
TRBV7-3,-,TRBJ2-1,few,TGTGCCAGCAGCCATACCGGGGACAATGAGCAGTTCTTC,CASSHTGDNEQFF
TRBV5-1,-,TRBJ2-7,few,TGCGCCAGCAGCTTGGTCAGGGACCACGAGCAGTACTTC,CASSLVRDHEQYF
TRBV6-1,TRBD1,TRBJ1-1,few,TGTGCCAGCACCAAGACAGGGAGCACTGAAGCTTTCTTT,CASTKTGSTEAFF
TRBV12-3/TRBV12-4,TRBD1,TRBJ2-2,few,TGTGCCAGCAGTCCCTTCAGGGGGCGCACCGGGGAGCTGTTTTTT,CASSPFRGRTGELFF
TRBV10-3,-,TRBJ1-1,-,TGTGCCATCAGTGAGTGGAGGGGGGACACTGAAGCTTTCTTT,CAISEWRGDTEAFF
TRBV20-1,TRBD1,TRBJ1-5,-,TGCAGTGCTTTGGGACAGGGAAACCAGCCCCAGCATTTT,CSALGQGNQPQHF
TRBV5-1,TRBD2,TRBJ2-2,few,TGTGCCAGCAGTTTGCGGGAGGGCCGCACCGGGGAGCTGTTTTTT,CASSLREGRTGELFF
TRBV5-1,TRBD2,TRBJ2-1,-,TGCGCCAGCAGCCCAGGTCGTGGGACTAGCGGGACCCGGGAGCAGTTCTTC,CASSPGRGTSGTREQFF
TRBV27,-,TRBJ1-4,-,TGTGCCAGCGGAACGATACAGGGAACGGCAACTAATGAAAAACTGTTTTTT,CASGTIQGTATNEKLFF
TRBV5-1,TRBD2,TRBJ2-1,few,TGCGCCAGCAGCTTGGAAGGGAGGGCCGTAGCTGAGCAGTTCTTC,CASSLEGRAVAEQFF
TRBV28,-,TRBJ2-7,few,TGTGCCAGCAGTTCGCCGACAGTCTCCTACGAGCAGTACTTC,CASSSPTVSYEQYF
TRBV2,-,TRBJ2-4,few,TGTGCCAGCAGTGACCCTTTAGCCAAAAACATTCAGTACTTC,CASSDPLAKNIQYF
TRBV28,-,TRBJ2-1,-,TGTGCCAGCAGCCCTGGGAGTAGCGACAATGAGCAGTTCTTC,CASSPGSSDNEQFF